The 16 T cell receptor beta chains reported below all come from one sample, sequenced in a study of OX40 agonist ivuxolimab in advanced cancers. TCRdb's table, derived via immunoSEQ multiplex PCR, lists solely in-frame clones and lacks some. The repertoire has about 86,000 clones, 87% of them found once; the top ten carry roughly 1.4%. The source was CD4+ or CD8+ T cells sorted from blood, collected in a trial of the OX40 agonist ivuxolimab. Receptors originate from an adult with an advanced solid tumor such as melanoma, head and neck, liver or kidney cancer.

The chain combines TRBV28 with TRBJ1-1; D call uncertain. CDR1 is MDHEN and CDR2 is SYDVKM in the germline V gene. V shed 2 bases and J shed 0 bases, with 10 bases lying between them. This CDR3 spans 15 amino acids. In DNA form, the CDR3 reads TGTGCCAGCAGTTTAGGTGGGGTAATGAACACTGAAGCTTTCTTT. This translates into CASSLGGVMNTEAFF.

The rearrangement links TRBV19 to TRBJ1-5; D might be TRBD1 (6 bases). CDR1 and CDR2 from the germline V gene are LNHDA and SQIVND (reference sequence). V was clipped by 2 bases and J by 2 bases, with 13 bases between them. CDR3 size: 16 residues. The DNA for the CDR3 is TGTGCCAGTAGTATATGGGGCAGGGGAGGCAATCAGCCCCAGCATTTT. Translating gives CASSIWGRGGNQPQHF.

V usage is TRBV27 and J usage is TRBJ2-7; D is tentatively TRBD1 or TRBD2 (5 bases each). V lost 5 bases to trimming and J lost 6 bases, with 11 bases between them. This CDR3 spans 12 amino acids. Germline V gene data show CDR1 as MNHEY and CDR2 as SMNVEV (reference sequence). CDR3 amino acids: CASSPPGGEQYF. DNA for the CDR3: TGTGCCAGCAGTCCCCCTGGGGGCGAGCAGTACTTC.

The chain recombines TRBV19 with TRBJ1-2; D call uncertain. This CDR3 region has 16 residues. The V and J ends lost 10 bases and 8 bases respectively, with 29 bases between them. Germline V CDR1 and CDR2: LNHDA, SQIVND (reference sequence). The CDR3 here is CATTPTGIGRVGGYTF. Here the CDR3 DNA reads TGTGCCACTACACCCACGGGGATTGGTCGCGTGGGAGGCTACACCTTC.

This chain links TRBV4-3 with TRBJ2-6; TRBD2 might be the D (5 bases). Germline V gene sequence: CDR1 LGHNA, CDR2 YSLEER. The ends were cut back, 2 bases at V and 2 bases at J, with 25 bases in the middle. The CDR3 is 21 residues long. The CDR3 loop reads CASSQQVYSGEKSTGANVLTF. The CDR3 coding sequence is TGCGCCAGCAGCCAACAAGTCTATTCCGGGGAGAAGAGCACTGGGGCCAACGTCCTGACTTTC.

The V call is TRBV7-2, the J call TRBJ2-3, with D uncertain. The V end lost 1 base, the J end lost 1 base, and 9 bases lay between the germline ends. This CDR3 has 15 amino acids. Germline V gives CDR1 SGHTA, CDR2 FQGNSA. The CDR3, as DNA: TGTGCCAGCAGCTTAGGTCTCCTAGGCACAGATACGCAGTATTTT. Residues: CASSLGLLGTDTQYF.

This chain connects TRBV15 to TRBJ2-1; 8 positions agree with TRBD2. V lost 3 bases to trimming and J lost 8 bases; unmatched junction nucleotides: 9. In germline, CDR1 is LNHNV, CDR2 YYDKDF (reference sequence). This CDR3 has 15 amino acids. The CDR3 region is CATSRDGRGSDEQFF. CDR3 sequence (DNA): TGTGCCACCAGCAGGGACGGGAGGGGATCGGATGAGCAGTTCTTC.

In this sample, this clone turned up a few times. The chain has TRBV7-9 and TRBJ1-6; D is unresolved. V gave up 5 bases and J gave up 9 bases, with 17 bases separating them. Germline assignment: CDR1 SEHNR and CDR2 FQNEAQ (reference sequence). CDR3 length: 15 amino acids. The CDR3 sequence: CASSPLETSSSPLHF. For the CDR3, the DNA is TGTGCCAGCAGCCCCCTTGAAACGTCTAGTTCACCCCTCCACTTT.

The chain has TRBV29-1 and TRBJ1-1, with 9 bases fitting TRBD1. With 6 bases clipped from V and 8 bases from J, the junction kept 4 bases outside the gene matches. The CDR3 is made up of 11 amino acids. The germline V gene has CDR1 SQVTM and CDR2 ANQGSEA. CDR3 nucleotides: TGCAGCGTACACAGGGGGCGCGAAGCTTTCTTT. It yields the protein CSVHRGREAFF.

V is TRBV19 and J is TRBJ1-1; no reliable D call. The V gene lost 6 bases and the J gene lost 1 base, with 9 bases spanning the gap. The V gene's germline CDR1 is LNHDA and CDR2 SQIVND (reference sequence). The CDR3 consists of 13 residues. CDR3 amino acids: CASSLRGNTEAFF. For the CDR3, the DNA is TGTGCCAGTAGCCTTCGGGGGAACACTGAAGCTTTCTTT.

This clone was found a few times. This rearrangement joins TRBV27 to TRBJ1-5; D uncertain. The V and J ends lost 5 bases and 5 bases respectively, with 16 bases between them. Germline V gene data show CDR1 as MNHEY and CDR2 as SMNVEV (reference sequence). The CDR3 is 15 residues long. Here the CDR3 DNA reads TGTGCCAGCAGTCCGACGACTGCGGCCCATCAGCCCCAGCATTTT. Translation gives CASSPTTAAHQPQHF.

CDR3 sequence (DNA): TGTGCCAGCAGTGACTCGGTGGGGGGAGGTGAGCAGTTCTTC. Its protein product is CASSDSVGGGEQFF. This sequence joins TRBV2 and TRBJ2-1; perhaps TRBD2 as D (6 bases). Germline CDR1 is SNHLY and CDR2 is FYNNEI. V gave up 3 bases and J gave up 9 bases, with 15 bases separating them. The CDR3 totals 14 residues.

The V call is TRBV6-1, the J call TRBJ1-1, with D possibly TRBD1 on 5 matching bases. The CDR3 has 14 amino acids. Deletions cut 0 bases from V and 5 bases from J, with 10 bases between. Germline CDR1 is MNHNS and CDR2 is SASEGT. CDR3 DNA: TGTGCCAGCAGTGAAGCAGGCAGGGAGACTGAAGCTTTCTTT. It codes for CASSEAGRETEAFF.

The V and J genes are TRBV21-1 and TRBJ2-5; the D call in the table, TRBD1, was not verified against the DNA. The J call is in doubt because the DNA end fits TRBJ2-7 better. TRBV21-1 represents a pseudogene. CDR3 length: 12 residues. In DNA form, the CDR3 reads TGTGCCAGCCCCCGACAGGGTTGCGAGCAGTACTTC. This codes for CASPRQGCEQYF.

V usage is TRBV28 and J usage is TRBJ2-3, with D unclear. Trimming pared 7 bases from V and 5 bases from J, leaving 7 bases between. The CDR3 runs 11 residues. Per germline, CDR1 MDHEN and CDR2 SYDVKM. As DNA, the CDR3 is TGTGCCAGCACCGATAGAGATACGCAGTATTTT. This gives the protein CASTDRDTQYF.

This chain links TRBV6-6 with TRBJ1-5; no reliable D call. The CDR3 length is 12 residues. Per the germline V gene, CDR1 is MNHNY and CDR2 is SVGAGI (reference sequence). The germline V and J ends were trimmed by 7 bases and 4 bases, with 8 bases remaining between them. For the CDR3, the DNA is TGTGCCAGCAACCCCCCAAATCAGCCCCAGCATTTT. Encoded protein: CASNPPNQPQHF.